This T cell receptor beta chain was retrieved from a study of blood T cell repertoires in COVID-19. The wider study: Sources were T cells, B-cell-depleted T cells, or PBMCs; the material itself was cDNA or gDNA.

Original processing methods: Nucleated cell number was recorded as an estimate derived from reference gene primer amplification. Repertoires were generated with immunoSEQ multiplex PCR, while TCRdb's copy carries only in-frame clones and drops some. V and J calls and clone size follow that table, whereas D and trimming were derived from the DNA. The sample contains 100,000 or so clones, 70% to 80% of which appear only once. V lost 4 bases and J lost 5, with 21 bases in between. CDR1 is SGHDT and CDR2 is YYEEEE in the germline V gene. This CDR3 spans 16 amino acids. Material for sequencing was peripheral blood. The rearrangement uses TRBV5-6 and TRBJ1-2; possible D gene TRBD1, 6 bases. This receptor was obtained from a human donor in a cohort sampled during active COVID-19. The CDR3 reads CASSQGQWGRGYGYTF. The CDR3 bases are TGTGCCAGCAGCCAAGGACAGTGGGGAAGGGGTTATGGCTACACCTTC.